This T cell receptor beta chain was captured in a study of blood T cell repertoires in COVID-19. As for the study in general: T cells, B-cell-depleted T cells, or PBMCs provided the cDNA or gDNA that served as material.

The protocol was immunoSEQ multiplex PCR, while the TCRdb copy is restricted to in-frame clones and leaves out a portion. Found here are more than 150,000 clones, about 80% of them singletons; the top ten hold 13% to 15%. This CDR3 spans 20 amino acids. CDR1 LNHDA and CDR2 SQIVND come from the germline V gene (reference sequence). V lost 3 bases, J lost 0 bases, and 16 bases stayed unmatched. This receptor was obtained from a man in his 60s who had been exposed to COVID-19. The sequencing sample was made of PBMCs or T cells enriched from blood (not recorded which). The chain links TRBV19 to TRBJ2-5; TRBD2 aligns across 10 bases. The CDR3 DNA is TGTGCCAGTAGTATCTCGGGGGGGATTGGACTAGCGGCCTACCAAGAGACCCAGTACTTC. Translating gives CASSISGGIGLAAYQETQYF.